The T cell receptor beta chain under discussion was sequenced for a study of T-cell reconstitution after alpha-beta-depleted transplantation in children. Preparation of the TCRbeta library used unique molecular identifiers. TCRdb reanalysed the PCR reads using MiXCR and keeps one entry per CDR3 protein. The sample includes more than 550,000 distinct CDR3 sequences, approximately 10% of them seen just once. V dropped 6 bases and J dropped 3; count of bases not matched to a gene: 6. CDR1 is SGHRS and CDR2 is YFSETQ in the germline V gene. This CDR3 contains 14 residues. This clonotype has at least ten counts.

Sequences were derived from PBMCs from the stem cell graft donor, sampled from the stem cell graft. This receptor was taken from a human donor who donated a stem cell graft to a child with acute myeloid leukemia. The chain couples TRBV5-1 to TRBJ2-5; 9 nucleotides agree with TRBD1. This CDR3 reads CASKVTGGEETQYF. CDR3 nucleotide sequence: TGCGCCAGCAAAGTTACAGGGGGCGAAGAGACCCAGTACTTC.